The 8 T cell receptor beta chains below all came from one sample that was sequenced in a study of T cell changes during pregnancy in multiple sclerosis (dated by TCRdb to between 2018 and 2020). The library was built by means of the immunoSEQ multiplex PCR assay. This is the immuneACCESS table as TCRdb keeps it, with only in-frame sequences that have V and J called. A part of the clones is gone; compared with another copy, unresolved V genes explain less than half, and the rest is unexplained. The sample includes tens of thousands of clones, with roughly 92% observed a single time. The ten largest clones add up to around 2% of the sample. Sequencing used peripheral blood, obtained in the second trimester of pregnancy. The receptors here all came from a female donor with multiple sclerosis, enrolled in a pregnancy study.

The chain employs TRBV7-9 and TRBJ2-7; 13 nucleotides match TRBD2. The J segment lost 2 bases and the V segment lost 5 bases, leaving 0 bases of the junction unmatched. The CDR3 is made up of 14 amino acids. Germline assignment: CDR1 SEHNR and CDR2 FQNEAQ (reference sequence). The CDR3 nucleotides are TGTGCCAGCAGCGGACTAGCGGGAGCCTACGAGCAGTACTTC. Amino acid sequence: CASSGLAGAYEQYF.

V usage is TRBV2 and J usage is TRBJ2-3; 15 bases align to TRBD2. This CDR3 comprises 17 residues. In germline, CDR1 is SNHLY, CDR2 FYNNEI. The V and J ends lost 5 bases and 1 base, in that order; junction bases with no gene match: 4. CDR3 sequence (DNA): TGTGCCAGCAGTCCCAGGACTAGCGGGGGGGGCACAGATACGCAGTATTTT. Amino acids: CASSPRTSGGGTDTQYF.

This chain connects TRBV14 to TRBJ2-5, with D tentatively TRBD2 (6 bases). This CDR3 is built from 14 residues. Germline V lookup: CDR1 SGHDN, CDR2 FVKESK. V gave up 0 bases and J gave up 5 bases, with 10 bases separating them. In DNA form, the CDR3 reads TGTGCCAGCAGCCAAGATCCGGGAGAGGAGACCCAGTACTTC. It encodes CASSQDPGEETQYF.

The chain has TRBV7-3 and TRBJ2-6; TRBD2 is a possible D gene (6 bases). Germline CDR1 SGHTA, CDR2 FQGTGA. The V end was cut by 1 base, the J end by 2 bases, with 9 bases between. The CDR3 consists of 16 residues. CDR3 loop: CASSLRGGAGANVLTF. The CDR3 coding sequence is TGTGCCAGCAGCTTAAGAGGAGGGGCTGGGGCCAACGTCCTGACTTTC.

The gene calls are TRBV7-9 and TRBJ1-5; 9 nucleotides align to TRBD1. Germline V lookup: CDR1 SEHNR, CDR2 FQNEAQ (reference sequence). The CDR3 runs 15 residues. Trimming at V came to 1 base and at J to 5 bases, leaving 3 bases not matched to a gene. CDR3 residues: CASSLGTGVYQPQHF. In DNA form, the CDR3 reads TGTGCCAGCAGCTTAGGGACAGGGGTTTATCAGCCCCAGCATTTT.

This chain uses TRBV6-5 with TRBJ2-3; TRBD2 matches 8 bases. Looked up from germline, CDR1 is MNHEY and CDR2 is SVGAGI. The V gene end was trimmed by 5 bases and the J gene end by 6 bases; junction bases not matched to a gene: 4. The CDR3 runs to 13 residues. CDR3 residues: CASSSGSWDTQYF. DNA of the CDR3: TGTGCCAGCAGTAGCGGGAGTTGGGATACGCAGTATTTT.

The chain combines TRBV6-5 with TRBJ1-2, with 11 bases lining up with TRBD1. The germline gives CDR1 MNHEY, CDR2 SVGAGI. J was trimmed by 8 bases and V by 5 bases; bases with no gene match: 10. There are 15 residues in the CDR3. CDR3 nucleotides: TGTGCCAGCAGTCCCGGGGACAGGGGGATAGCGGGCTACACCTTC. Protein: CASSPGDRGIAGYTF.

V and J are TRBV28 and TRBJ1-1; D ambiguous. CDR3 length: 13 amino acids. Germline CDR1 MDHEN, CDR2 SYDVKM. The V and J ends lost 5 bases and 3 bases respectively, with 10 bases between them. In nucleotides, the CDR3 is TGTGCCAGCAGTCCCTACTCGGACACTGAAGCTTTCTTT. Translating it yields CASSPYSDTEAFF.